This T cell receptor beta chain was obtained from a study of identical twins (dated by TCRdb to 2016 to 2017). Looking at the study overall: The study deep-sequenced TCR alpha and beta repertoires from monozygotic twins, unrelated adults of various ages and cord blood to test whether fetal clonotypes persist. Replicate twin experiments were performed at different times using different library preparation protocols to rule out contamination. Results the study describes overall, beyond this receptor: Out-of-frame TCR alpha sequences shared between twins showed an excess of low generation-probability sequences compared with coincidental sharing between unrelated individuals. Abundant cord blood beta clonotypes carried fewer insertions; young adult naive repertoires showed a weaker similar trend, while memory repertoires showed none. In beta out-of-frame sequences, excess twin sharing was weaker, because having fewer shared sequences lowered the signal-to-noise ratio. Invariant T cells such as MAIT and iNKT could partly confound zero-insertion analyses, though diverse VJ usage argued against this for most clonotypes. Conclusions relied on cross-sectional statistical analysis, since the same donors could not be followed over many years. In monozygotic twins, out-of-frame TCR alpha sharing was systematically underestimated by recombination models, although the models agreed with sharing between unrelated individuals.

A remark on this clonotype: There is no known antigen for this receptor. Per-base quality was not reported, and no clone a single base away is much larger than it.

The CDR3 contains 15 residues, cysteine and phenylalanine counted. The CDR3 DNA has 45 bases and is translated from base 1. Taken from the germline V gene (reference sequence), the CDR1 and CDR2 loops are SEHNR and FQNEAQ. V drops 2 bases and J drops 5 bases, leaving 14 bases in between. All donors were healthy Caucasians. The twin cohort comprised three pairs of female monozygotic twins, all aged about 18 to 29 years. Peripheral blood mononuclear cells were used as the source from which RNA for TCR libraries was isolated. The library came from 5' RACE. The data were produced on an Illumina HiSeq 2000. Template switching added a universal primer binding site, and the final cDNA carried a unique molecular identifier that allowed TCR cDNA molecules to be counted accurately. Specific primers in the conserved constant-segment region were used to synthesize first-strand cDNA for TCR alpha and beta chains. To control for contamination, every cDNA library carried two barcodes: a SMART-Mk sample barcode plus Illumina barcodes. Two successive PCR steps introduced TruSeq adapter sequences along with Illumina sample barcodes. The TCR alpha and beta cDNA libraries were sequenced on the Illumina HiSeq platform using custom primers. For the original study's pipeline: MiGEC processed the raw reads to extract unique molecular identifiers, while MiXCR was used to determine the CDR3 positions. For each individual, recombination models were inferred using an EM algorithm with the repgenHMM and IGoR tools. Shared clonotypes were analyzed with the tcR package in R, and sharing was normalized by the product of cloneset sizes. To study raw recombination without the effects of thymic and clonal selection, out-of-frame nonproductive sequences were analyzed. TCRdb passed the public sequencing reads through fastp at Q25 and MiXCR, retaining productive beta sequences. Rows with a matching CDR3 protein are joined into one entry that keeps the most common DNA and genes. TCRdb assigned the V and J calls; the authors' analysis was not used. Present in this sample are 550,000 to 800,000 distinct CDR3 sequences, less than 9% of which were seen just once. 1.6% of the sample lies in the top ten.

This sample also appeared in a second study, on yellow fever vaccine responses in identical twins. From that second study: The authors reported that the T cell response to vaccination in identical twins appeared partly convergent and partly personalized. The study precisely tracked vaccine-responding T cell clones in identical twins.

The chain was built from TRBV7-9 and TRBJ2-3; no D gene is confidently identified. The receptor was derived from a woman aged 18-30 years in good health. The sample comprised PBMCs. The DNA is TGTGCCAGCAGCTTAAGAAACAGCCCTCGAGATACGCAGTATTTT. Its coded protein is CASSLRNSPRDTQYF.